What follows are 10 T cell receptor beta chains derived from one specimen sequenced in a study of blood T cells in healthy people across ages (dated by TCRdb to 2013 to 2016). Library construction relied on 5' RACE. TCRdb shows the sequencer as Illumina HiSeq 2500. The second PCR ran for about 6 to 11 cycles and used a J-beta primer mix along with a sample-barcoded 5' primer. TCRdb applied fastp at Q25 and MiXCR to the public reads, then kept only in-frame beta chains. Each entry is one CDR3 protein sequence, shown with its most common DNA and genes. This sample gives about 1.1 million distinct CDR3 sequences in total; roughly two fifths of them show up just once. The ten largest clones take up less than 15% of the sample. The sequenced sample consisted of blood. Receptors were obtained from a man aged 18 to 30 in good health.

This clonotype was detected a few times. This chain links TRBV4-1 with TRBJ2-3; the D call may be TRBD1 or TRBD2 (6 bases each). This CDR3 has 17 amino acids. Germline values: CDR1 MGHRA, CDR2 YSYEKL. Trimming shortened V by 0 bases and J by 0 bases, and 13 bases separated the two germline ends. The CDR3 sequence is CASSQDAPGASTDTQYF. Written as DNA, the CDR3 is TGCGCCAGCAGCCAAGACGCGCCGGGGGCTAGCACAGATACGCAGTATTTT.

This clonotype was counted between two and nine times. This chain uses TRBV10-3 with TRBJ1-6, with D unresolved. V lost 2 bases, J lost 7 bases, and 9 bases lay in between. The CDR3 runs 14 residues. Germline assignment: CDR1 ENHRY and CDR2 SYGVKD. The CDR3 protein is CAISEKVANSPLHF. The DNA for the CDR3 is TGTGCCATCAGTGAGAAGGTAGCAAATTCACCCCTCCACTTT.

The rearrangement links TRBV4-2 to TRBJ1-5, with unresolved D. CDR3 length: 16 amino acids. Germline CDR1 and CDR2: LGHNA and YNFKEQ. V was pared by 0 bases and J by 5 bases, with 14 bases between. The CDR3 region is CASSQDRAWVDQPQHF. CDR3 nucleotide sequence: TGTGCCAGCAGCCAAGATCGGGCCTGGGTCGATCAGCCCCAGCATTTT.

The V call is TRBV20-1, the J call TRBJ2-3; D is possibly TRBD1 or TRBD2 (6 bases each). V lost 5 bases and J lost 0, with 9 bases in between. This CDR3 is 13 amino acids long. Germline V gene lookup returns CDR1 DFQATT and CDR2 SNEGSKA (reference sequence). This chain's CDR3 is CSAGGGSTDTQYF. The CDR3 DNA follows: TGCAGTGCTGGAGGGGGTAGCACAGATACGCAGTATTTT.

V and J are TRBV5-3 and TRBJ2-1, with 7 bases fitting TRBD2. TRBV5-3 is recorded as an ORF, its role being uncertain. The CDR3 extends over 12 amino acids. The V gene end was trimmed by 4 bases and the J gene end by 9 bases; junction bases not matched to a gene: 4. CDR3 amino acids: CARSHASGEQFF. The CDR3 nucleotides are TGTGCCAGAAGCCACGCTAGCGGTGAGCAGTTCTTC.

V is TRBV4-1 and J is TRBJ1-4; a weak D match, TRBD1 (5 bases). Trimming left V 3 bases short and J 3 bases short, with 14 bases between. Germline values: CDR1 MGHRA, CDR2 YSYEKL. The CDR3 extends over 16 amino acids. In DNA, the CDR3 is TGCGCCAGCAGCCACGAGATCCGGGACTCTAATGAAAAACTGTTTTTT. Its protein is CASSHEIRDSNEKLFF.

This chain uses TRBV7-9 with TRBJ1-2; D not certain. V gave up 5 bases and J gave up 2 bases, with 15 bases separating them. Germline values: CDR1 SEHNR, CDR2 FQNEAQ (reference sequence). The CDR3 loop spans 15 amino acids. The CDR3 spells CASSPTTHRNYGYTF. CDR3 coding DNA: TGTGCCAGCAGCCCGACGACTCACCGGAACTATGGCTACACCTTC.

This clonotype was picked up a small number of times. The CDR3 sequence is CAISDPRTQYF. CDR3 bases: TGTGCCATCAGTGACCCTCGTACGCAGTATTTT. This chain uses TRBV10-3 with TRBJ2-3; D ambiguous. Germline loops: CDR1 ENHRY, CDR2 SYGVKD. The CDR3 has 11 amino acids. Trimming pared 3 bases from V and 8 bases from J, leaving 6 bases between.

This clonotype has a handful of counts. The CDR3 sequence: CAISEGAVTEAFF. The CDR3 DNA is TGTGCCATCAGTGAGGGGGCAGTCACTGAAGCTTTCTTT. The chain is built from TRBV10-3 and TRBJ1-1; maybe TRBD1 (5 bases). Trimming took 2 bases from V and 4 from J, leaving 8 bases between them. Germline V gene sequence: CDR1 ENHRY, CDR2 SYGVKD. The CDR3 spans 13 residues.

This rearrangement joins TRBV6-2 or TRBV6-3 to TRBJ2-1; 12 bases align to TRBD2. After removal of 6 bases from V and 1 base from J, the junction contained 10 bases not matched to a gene. CDR1 MNHEY and CDR2 SVGEGT come from the germline V gene. The CDR3 contains 18 residues. CDR3 DNA sequence: TGTGCCAGCAGCCTACTAGCGGGGGGCGGGAATTCCTACAATGAGCAGTTCTTC. It codes for CASSLLAGGGNSYNEQFF.